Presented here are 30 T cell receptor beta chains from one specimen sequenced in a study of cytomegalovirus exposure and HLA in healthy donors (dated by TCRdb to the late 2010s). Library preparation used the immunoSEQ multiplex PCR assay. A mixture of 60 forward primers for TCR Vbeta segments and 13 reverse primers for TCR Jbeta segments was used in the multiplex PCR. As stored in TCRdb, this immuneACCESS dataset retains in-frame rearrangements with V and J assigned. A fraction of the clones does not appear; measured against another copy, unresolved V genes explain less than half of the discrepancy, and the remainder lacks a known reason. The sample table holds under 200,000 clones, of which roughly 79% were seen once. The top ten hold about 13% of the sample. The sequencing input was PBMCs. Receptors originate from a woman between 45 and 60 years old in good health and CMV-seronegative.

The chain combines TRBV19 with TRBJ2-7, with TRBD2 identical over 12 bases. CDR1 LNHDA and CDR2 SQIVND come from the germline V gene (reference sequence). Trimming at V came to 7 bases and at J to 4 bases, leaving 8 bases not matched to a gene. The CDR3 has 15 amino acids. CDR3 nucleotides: TGTGCCAGTAAGAGGGAACTAGCGGGAGGTTACGAGCAGTACTTC. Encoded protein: CASKRELAGGYEQYF.

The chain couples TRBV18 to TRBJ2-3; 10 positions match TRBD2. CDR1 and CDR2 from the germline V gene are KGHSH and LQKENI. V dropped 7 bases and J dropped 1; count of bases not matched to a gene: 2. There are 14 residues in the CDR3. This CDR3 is CASCSGGGTDTQYF. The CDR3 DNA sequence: TGTGCCAGCTGCAGCGGGGGGGGCACAGATACGCAGTATTTT. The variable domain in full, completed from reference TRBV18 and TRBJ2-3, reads NAGVMQNPRHLVRRRGQEARLRCSPMKGHSHVYWYRQLPEEGLKFMVYLQKENIIDESGMPKERFSAEFPKEGPSILRIQQVVRGDSAAYFCASCSGGGTDTQYFGPGTRLTVL.

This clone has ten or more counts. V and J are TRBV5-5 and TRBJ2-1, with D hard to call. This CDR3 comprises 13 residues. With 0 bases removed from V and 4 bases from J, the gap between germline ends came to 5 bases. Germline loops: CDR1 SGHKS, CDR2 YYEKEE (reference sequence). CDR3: CASSLGEYNEQFF. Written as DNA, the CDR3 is TGTGCCAGCAGCTTGGGAGAGTACAATGAGCAGTTCTTC.

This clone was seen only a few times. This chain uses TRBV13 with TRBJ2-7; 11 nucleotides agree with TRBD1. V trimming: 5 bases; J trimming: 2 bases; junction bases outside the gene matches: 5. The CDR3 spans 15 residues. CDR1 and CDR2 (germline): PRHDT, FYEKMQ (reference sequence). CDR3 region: CASSAPGQGAYEQYF. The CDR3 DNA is TGTGCCAGCAGCGCGCCGGGACAGGGGGCCTACGAGCAGTACTTC.

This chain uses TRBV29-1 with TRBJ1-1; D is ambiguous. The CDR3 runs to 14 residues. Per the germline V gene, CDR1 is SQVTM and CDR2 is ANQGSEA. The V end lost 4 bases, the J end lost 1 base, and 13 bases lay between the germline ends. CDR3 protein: CSVVKAGKNTEAFF. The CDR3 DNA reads TGCAGCGTTGTCAAAGCCGGGAAGAACACTGAAGCTTTCTTT.

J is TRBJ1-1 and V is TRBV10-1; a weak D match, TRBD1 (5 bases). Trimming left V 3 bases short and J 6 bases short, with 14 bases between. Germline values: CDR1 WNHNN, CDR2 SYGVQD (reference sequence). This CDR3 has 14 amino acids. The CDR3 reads CASSETGNEAEAFF. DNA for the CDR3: TGCGCCAGCAGTGAAACAGGCAATGAGGCTGAAGCTTTCTTT.

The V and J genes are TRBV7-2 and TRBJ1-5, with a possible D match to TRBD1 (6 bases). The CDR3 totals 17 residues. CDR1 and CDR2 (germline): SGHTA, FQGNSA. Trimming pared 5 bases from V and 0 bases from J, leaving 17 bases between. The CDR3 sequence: CASSPKQGAYSNQPQHF. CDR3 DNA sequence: TGTGCCAGCAGCCCCAAACAGGGAGCCTATAGCAATCAGCCCCAGCATTTT.

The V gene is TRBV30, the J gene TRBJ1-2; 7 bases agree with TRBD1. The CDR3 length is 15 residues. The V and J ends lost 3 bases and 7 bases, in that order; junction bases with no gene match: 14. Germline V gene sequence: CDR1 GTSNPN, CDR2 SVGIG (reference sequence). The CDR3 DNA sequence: TGTGCCTGGAGGAGTCTAGACAGGGACCGGGGTGGCTACACCTTC. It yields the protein CAWRSLDRDRGGYTF.

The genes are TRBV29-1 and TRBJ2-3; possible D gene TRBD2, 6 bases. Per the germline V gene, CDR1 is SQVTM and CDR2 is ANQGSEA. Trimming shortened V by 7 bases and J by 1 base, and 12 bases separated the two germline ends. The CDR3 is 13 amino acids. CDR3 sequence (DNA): TGCAGCGCGGGGGACGGGGGCACAGATACGCAGTATTTT. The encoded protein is CSAGDGGTDTQYF.

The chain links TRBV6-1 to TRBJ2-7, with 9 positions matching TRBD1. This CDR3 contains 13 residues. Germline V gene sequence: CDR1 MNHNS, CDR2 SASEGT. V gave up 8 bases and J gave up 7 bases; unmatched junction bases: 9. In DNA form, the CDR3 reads TGTGCCAGCGGCTCACAGGGGGCGCGTGAGCAGTACTTC. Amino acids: CASGSQGAREQYF.

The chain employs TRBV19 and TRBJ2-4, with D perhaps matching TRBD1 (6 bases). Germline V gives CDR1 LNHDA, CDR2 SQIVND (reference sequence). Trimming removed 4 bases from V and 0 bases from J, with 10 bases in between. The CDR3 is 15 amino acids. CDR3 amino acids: CASSRTGLAKNIQYF. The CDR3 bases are TGTGCCAGTAGTAGAACAGGGCTAGCCAAAAACATTCAGTACTTC.

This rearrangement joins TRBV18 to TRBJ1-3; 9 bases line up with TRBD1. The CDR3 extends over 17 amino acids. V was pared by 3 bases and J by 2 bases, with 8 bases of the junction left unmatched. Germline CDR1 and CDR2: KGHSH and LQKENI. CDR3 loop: CASSPRTGATTGNTIYF. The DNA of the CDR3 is TGTGCCAGCTCACCCCGGACAGGGGCCACGACTGGAAACACCATATATTTT.

The CDR3 nucleotides read TGTGCCAGCAGCTTTCGACAGGGGGATGGCTACACCTTC. Protein sequence: CASSFRQGDGYTF. The chain has TRBV11-2 and TRBJ1-2; 9 nucleotides agree with TRBD1. Trimming took 3 bases from V and 6 from J; bases not matched to a gene: 2. The CDR3 runs 13 residues. Per germline, CDR1 SGHAT and CDR2 FQNNGV.

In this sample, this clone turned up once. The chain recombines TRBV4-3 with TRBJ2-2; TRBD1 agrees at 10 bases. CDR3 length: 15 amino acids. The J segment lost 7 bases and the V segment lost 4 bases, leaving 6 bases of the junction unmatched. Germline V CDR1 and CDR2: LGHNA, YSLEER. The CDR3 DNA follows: TGCGCCAGCAGCCGAGGGACAGGGGAGGGCGGGGAGCTGTTTTTT. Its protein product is CASSRGTGEGGELFF.

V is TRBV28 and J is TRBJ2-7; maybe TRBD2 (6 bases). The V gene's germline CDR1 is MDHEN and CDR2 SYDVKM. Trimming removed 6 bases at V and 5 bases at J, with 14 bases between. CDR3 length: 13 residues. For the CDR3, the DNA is TGTGCCAGCAGGGCCGGAGGGCCCCACGAGCAGTACTTC. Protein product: CASRAGGPHEQYF.

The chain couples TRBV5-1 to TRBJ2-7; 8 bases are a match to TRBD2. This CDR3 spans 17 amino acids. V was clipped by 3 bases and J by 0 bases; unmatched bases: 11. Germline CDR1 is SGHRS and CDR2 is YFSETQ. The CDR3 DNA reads TGCGCCAGCAGCTCCCCTCCTAGCGGGCTCAGCTCCTACGAGCAGTACTTC. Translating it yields CASSSPPSGLSSYEQYF.

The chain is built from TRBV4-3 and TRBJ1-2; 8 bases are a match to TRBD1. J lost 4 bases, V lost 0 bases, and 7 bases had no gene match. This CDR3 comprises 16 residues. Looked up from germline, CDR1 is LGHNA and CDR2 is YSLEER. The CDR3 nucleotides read TGCGCCAGCAGCCAAGAGAAGGCAGGGGGCCTCTATGGCTACACCTTC. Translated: CASSQEKAGGLYGYTF.

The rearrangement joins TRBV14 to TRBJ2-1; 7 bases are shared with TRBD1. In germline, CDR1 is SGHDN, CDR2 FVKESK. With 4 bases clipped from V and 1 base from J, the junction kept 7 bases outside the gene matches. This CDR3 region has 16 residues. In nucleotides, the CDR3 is TGTGCCAGCAGCCCTCACAGGGGCAAATCCTACAATGAGCAGTTCTTC. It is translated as CASSPHRGKSYNEQFF.

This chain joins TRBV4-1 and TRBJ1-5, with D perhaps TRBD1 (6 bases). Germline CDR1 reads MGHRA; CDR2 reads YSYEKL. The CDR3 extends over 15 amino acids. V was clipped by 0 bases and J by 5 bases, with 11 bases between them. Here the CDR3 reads CASSQDGGRDQPQHF. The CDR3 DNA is TGCGCCAGCAGCCAAGACGGGGGGCGAGATCAGCCCCAGCATTTT.

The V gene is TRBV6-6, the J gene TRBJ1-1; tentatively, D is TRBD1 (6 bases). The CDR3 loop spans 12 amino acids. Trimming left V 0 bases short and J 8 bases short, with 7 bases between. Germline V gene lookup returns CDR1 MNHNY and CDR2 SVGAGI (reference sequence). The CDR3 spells CASSYSQGEAFF. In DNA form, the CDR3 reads TGTGCCAGCAGTTACTCCCAGGGGGAAGCTTTCTTT.

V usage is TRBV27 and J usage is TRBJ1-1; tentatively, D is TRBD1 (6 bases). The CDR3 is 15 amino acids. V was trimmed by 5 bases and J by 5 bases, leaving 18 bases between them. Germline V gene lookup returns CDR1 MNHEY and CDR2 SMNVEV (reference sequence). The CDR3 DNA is TGTGCCAGCAGTGTGATACAGGGTAGAGGAACTGAAGCTTTCTTT. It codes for CASSVIQGRGTEAFF.

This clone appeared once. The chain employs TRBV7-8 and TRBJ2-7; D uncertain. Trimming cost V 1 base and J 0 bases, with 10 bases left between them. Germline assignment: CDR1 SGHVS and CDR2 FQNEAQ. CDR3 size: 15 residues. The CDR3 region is CASSLVQNPSYEQYF. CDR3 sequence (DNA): TGTGCCAGCAGCTTAGTGCAGAACCCCTCCTACGAGCAGTACTTC. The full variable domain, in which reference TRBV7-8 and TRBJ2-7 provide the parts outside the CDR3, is GAGVSQSPRYKVAKRGQDVALRCDPISGHVSLFWYQQALGQGPEFLTYFQNEAQLDKSGLPSDRFFAERPEGSVSTLKIQRTQQEDSAVYLCASSLVQNPSYEQYFGPGTRLTVT.

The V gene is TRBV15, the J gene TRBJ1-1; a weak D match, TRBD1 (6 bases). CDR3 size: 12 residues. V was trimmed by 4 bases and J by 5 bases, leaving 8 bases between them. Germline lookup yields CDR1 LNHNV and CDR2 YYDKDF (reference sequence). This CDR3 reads CATSTQGTEAFF. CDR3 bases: TGTGCCACCAGCACCCAGGGGACTGAAGCTTTCTTT.

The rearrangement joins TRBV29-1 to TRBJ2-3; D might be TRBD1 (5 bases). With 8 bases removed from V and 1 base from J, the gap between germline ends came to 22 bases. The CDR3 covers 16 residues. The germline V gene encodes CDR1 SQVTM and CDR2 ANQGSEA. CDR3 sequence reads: CSPRSVRQCGTDTQYF. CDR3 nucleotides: TGCAGCCCGAGATCGGTCAGACAGTGCGGCACAGATACGCAGTATTTT.

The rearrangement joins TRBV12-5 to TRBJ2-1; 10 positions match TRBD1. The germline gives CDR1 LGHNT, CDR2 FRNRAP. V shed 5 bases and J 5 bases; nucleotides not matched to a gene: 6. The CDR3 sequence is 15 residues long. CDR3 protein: CASGLGTGENNEQFF. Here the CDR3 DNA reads TGTGCTAGTGGTCTCGGGACAGGGGAAAACAATGAGCAGTTCTTC.

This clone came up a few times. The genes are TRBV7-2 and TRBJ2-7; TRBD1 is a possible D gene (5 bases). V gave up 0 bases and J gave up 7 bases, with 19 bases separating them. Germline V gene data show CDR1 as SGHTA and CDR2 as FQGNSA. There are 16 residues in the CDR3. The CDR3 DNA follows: TGTGCCAGCAGCTTAGCGCCAGGCCTCAGACCAGGGGAGCAGTACTTC. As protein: CASSLAPGLRPGEQYF.

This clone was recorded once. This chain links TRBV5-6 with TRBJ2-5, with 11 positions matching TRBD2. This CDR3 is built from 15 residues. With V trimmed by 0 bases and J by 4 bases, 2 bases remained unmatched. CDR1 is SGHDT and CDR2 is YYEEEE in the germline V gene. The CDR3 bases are TGTGCCAGCAGCTTGGCTAGCGGGGGGCGAGAGACCCAGTACTTC. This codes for CASSLASGGRETQYF. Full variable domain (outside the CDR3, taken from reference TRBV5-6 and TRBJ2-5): DAGVTQSPTHLIKTRGQQVTLRCSPKSGHDTVSWYQQALGQGPQFIFQYYEEEERQRGNFPDRFSGHQFPNYSSELNVNALLLGDSALYLCASSLASGGRETQYFGPGTRLLVL.

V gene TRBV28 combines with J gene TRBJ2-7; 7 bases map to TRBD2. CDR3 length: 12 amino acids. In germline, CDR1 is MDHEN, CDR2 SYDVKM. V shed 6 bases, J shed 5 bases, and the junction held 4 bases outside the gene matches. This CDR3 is CASSRLAHEQYF. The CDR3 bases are TGTGCCAGCAGCAGACTAGCCCACGAGCAGTACTTC.

CDR3 nucleotides: TGTGCCAGCATCGAGGCAGGGGGCTATGGCTACACCTTC. Its translation is CASIEAGGYGYTF. The chain uses TRBV2 and TRBJ1-2; TRBD1 aligns across 7 bases. The CDR3 runs to 13 residues. J gave up 4 bases and V 7 bases, and 6 bases lay outside the gene matches. Per germline, CDR1 SNHLY and CDR2 FYNNEI. Together with reference TRBV2 and TRBJ1-2, the CDR3 gives the full variable domain: EPEVTQTPSHQVTQMGQEVILRCVPISNHLYFYWYRQILGQKVEFLVSFYNNEISEKSEIFDDQFSVERPDGSNFTLKIRSTKLEDSAMYFCASIEAGGYGYTFGSGTRLTVV.

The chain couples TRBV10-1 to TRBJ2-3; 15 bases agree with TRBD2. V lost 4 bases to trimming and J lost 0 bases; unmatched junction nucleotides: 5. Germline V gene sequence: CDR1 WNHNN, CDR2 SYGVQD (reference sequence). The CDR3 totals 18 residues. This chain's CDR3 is CASSGTSGGGDSTDTQYF. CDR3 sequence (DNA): TGCGCCAGCAGTGGGACTAGCGGGGGGGGAGATAGCACAGATACGCAGTATTTT.